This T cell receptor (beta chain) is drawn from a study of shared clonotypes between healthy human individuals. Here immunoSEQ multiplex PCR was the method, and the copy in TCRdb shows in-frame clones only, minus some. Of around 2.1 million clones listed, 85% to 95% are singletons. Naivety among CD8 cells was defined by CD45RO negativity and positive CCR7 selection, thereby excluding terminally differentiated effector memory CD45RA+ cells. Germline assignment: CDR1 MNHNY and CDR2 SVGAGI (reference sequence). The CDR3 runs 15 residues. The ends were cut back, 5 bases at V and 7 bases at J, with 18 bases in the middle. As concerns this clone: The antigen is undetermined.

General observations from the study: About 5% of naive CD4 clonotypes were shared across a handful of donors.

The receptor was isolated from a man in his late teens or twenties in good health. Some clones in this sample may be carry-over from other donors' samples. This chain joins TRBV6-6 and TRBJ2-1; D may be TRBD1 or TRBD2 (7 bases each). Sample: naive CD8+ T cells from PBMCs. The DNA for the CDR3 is TGTGCCAGCAGTCCGACAGGGAGGGAGCGGAATGAGCAGTTCTTC. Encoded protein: CASSPTGRERNEQFF.